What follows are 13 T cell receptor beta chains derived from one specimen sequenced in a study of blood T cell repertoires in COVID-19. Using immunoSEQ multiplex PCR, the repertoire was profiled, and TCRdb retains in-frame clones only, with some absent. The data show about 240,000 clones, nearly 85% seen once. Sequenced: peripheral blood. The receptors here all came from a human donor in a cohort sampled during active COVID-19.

The CDR3 loop is CAITILFLGQGTTTNEKLFF. CDR3 bases: TGTGCCATCACTATTCTGTTTTTAGGACAGGGGACAACAACTAATGAAAAACTGTTTTTT. The J gene is TRBJ1-4, the V gene TRBV10-3; 9 nucleotides match TRBD1. The germline V gene has CDR1 ENHRY and CDR2 SYGVKD. V trimming: 7 bases; J trimming: 0 bases; junction bases outside the gene matches: 18. CDR3 length equals 20 residues.

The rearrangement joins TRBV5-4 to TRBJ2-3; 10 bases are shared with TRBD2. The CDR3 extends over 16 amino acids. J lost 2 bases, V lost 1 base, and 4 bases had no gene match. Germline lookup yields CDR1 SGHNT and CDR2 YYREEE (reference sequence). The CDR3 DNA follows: TGTGCCAGCAGCTTGCCTAGCGGGGGACCCACAGATACGCAGTATTTT. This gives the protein CASSLPSGGPTDTQYF. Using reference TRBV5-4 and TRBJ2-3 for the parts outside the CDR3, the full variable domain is ETGVTQSPTHLIKTRGQQVTLRCSSQSGHNTVSWYQQALGQGPQFIFQYYREEENGRGNFPPRFSGLQFPNYSSELNVNALELDDSALYLCASSLPSGGPTDTQYFGPGTRLTVL.

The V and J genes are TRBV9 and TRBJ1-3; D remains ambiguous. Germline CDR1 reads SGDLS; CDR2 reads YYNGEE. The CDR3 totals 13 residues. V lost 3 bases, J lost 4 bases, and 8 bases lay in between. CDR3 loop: CASSGPRGNTIYF. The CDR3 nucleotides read TGTGCCAGCAGCGGACCCAGGGGAAACACCATATATTTT.

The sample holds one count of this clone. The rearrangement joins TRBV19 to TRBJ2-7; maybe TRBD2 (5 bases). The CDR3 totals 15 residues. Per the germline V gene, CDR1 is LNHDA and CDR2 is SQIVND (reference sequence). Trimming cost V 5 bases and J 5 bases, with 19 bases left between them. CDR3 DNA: TGTGCCAGTAGTCGCGCGCCTAGCTTAAAGAACGAGCAGTACTTC. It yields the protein CASSRAPSLKNEQYF. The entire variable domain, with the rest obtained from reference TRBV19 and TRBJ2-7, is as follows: DGGITQSPKYLFRKEGQNVTLSCEQNLNHDAMYWYRQDPGQGLRLIYYSQIVNDFQKGDIAEGYSVSREKKESFPLTVTSAQKNPTAFYLCASSRAPSLKNEQYFGPGTRLTVT.

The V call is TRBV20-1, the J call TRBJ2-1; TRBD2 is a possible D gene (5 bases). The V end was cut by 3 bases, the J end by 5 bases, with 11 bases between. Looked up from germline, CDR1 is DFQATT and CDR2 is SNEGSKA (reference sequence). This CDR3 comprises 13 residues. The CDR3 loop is CSASRSGNNEQFF. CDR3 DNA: TGCAGTGCTAGTAGGTCGGGGAACAATGAGCAGTTCTTC.

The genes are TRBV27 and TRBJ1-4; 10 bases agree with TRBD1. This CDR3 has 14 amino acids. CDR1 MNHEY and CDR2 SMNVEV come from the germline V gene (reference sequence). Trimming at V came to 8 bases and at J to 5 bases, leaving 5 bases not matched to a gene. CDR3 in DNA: TGTGCCAGCGCTCCGGGACAGGGGAATGAAAAACTGTTTTTT. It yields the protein CASAPGQGNEKLFF. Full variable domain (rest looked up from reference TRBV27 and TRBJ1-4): EAQVTQNPRYLITVTGKKLTVTCSQNMNHEYMSWYRQDPGLGLRQIYYSMNVEVTDKGDVPEGYKVSRKEKRNFPLILESPSPNQTSLYFCASAPGQGNEKLFFGSGTQLSVL.

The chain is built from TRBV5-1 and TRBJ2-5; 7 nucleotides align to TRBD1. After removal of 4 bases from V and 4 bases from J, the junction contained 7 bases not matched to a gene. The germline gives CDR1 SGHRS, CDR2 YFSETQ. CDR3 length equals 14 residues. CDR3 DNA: TGCGCCAGCAGCCTCGGACAGGTTGGAGAGACCCAGTACTTC. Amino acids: CASSLGQVGETQYF. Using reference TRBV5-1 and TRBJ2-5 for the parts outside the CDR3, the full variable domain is KAGVTQTPRYLIKTRGQQVTLSCSPISGHRSVSWYQQTPGQGLQFLFEYFSETQRNKGNFPGRFSGRQFSNSRSEMNVSTLELGDSALYLCASSLGQVGETQYFGPGTRLLVL.

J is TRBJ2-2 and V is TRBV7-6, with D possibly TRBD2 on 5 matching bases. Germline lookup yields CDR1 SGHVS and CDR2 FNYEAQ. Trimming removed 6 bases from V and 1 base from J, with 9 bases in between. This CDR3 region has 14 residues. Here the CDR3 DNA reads TGTGCCAGCAGTCGGGATTTGAACACCGGGGAGCTGTTTTTT. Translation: CASSRDLNTGELFF.

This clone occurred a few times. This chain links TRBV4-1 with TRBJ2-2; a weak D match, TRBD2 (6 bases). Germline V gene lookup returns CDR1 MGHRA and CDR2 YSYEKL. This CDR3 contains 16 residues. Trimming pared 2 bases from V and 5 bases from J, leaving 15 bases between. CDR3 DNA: TGCGCCAGCAGCCAATTTTGGAGGGTTGGGACCGGGGAGCTGTTTTTT. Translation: CASSQFWRVGTGELFF.

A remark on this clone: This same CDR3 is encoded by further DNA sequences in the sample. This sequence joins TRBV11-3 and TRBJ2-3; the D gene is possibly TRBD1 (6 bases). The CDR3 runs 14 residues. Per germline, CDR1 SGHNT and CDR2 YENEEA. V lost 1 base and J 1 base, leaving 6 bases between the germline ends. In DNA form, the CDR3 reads TGTGCCAGCAGCTTAGGACAGGGCACAGATACGCAGTATTTT. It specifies CASSLGQGTDTQYF.

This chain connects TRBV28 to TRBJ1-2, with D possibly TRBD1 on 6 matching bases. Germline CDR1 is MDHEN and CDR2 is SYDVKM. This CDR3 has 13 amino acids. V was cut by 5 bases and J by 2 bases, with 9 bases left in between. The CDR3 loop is CASSLTGNYGYTF. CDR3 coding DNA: TGTGCCAGCAGTCTCACAGGGAACTATGGCTACACCTTC.

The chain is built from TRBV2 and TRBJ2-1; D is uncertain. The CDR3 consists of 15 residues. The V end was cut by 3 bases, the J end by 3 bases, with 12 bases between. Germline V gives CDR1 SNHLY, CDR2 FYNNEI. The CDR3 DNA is TGTGCCAGCAGTGATCTGGTAGGAGACTACAATGAGCAGTTCTTC. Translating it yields CASSDLVGDYNEQFF. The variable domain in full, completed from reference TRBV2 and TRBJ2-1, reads EPEVTQTPSHQVTQMGQEVILRCVPISNHLYFYWYRQILGQKVEFLVSFYNNEISEKSEIFDDQFSVERPDGSNFTLKIRSTKLEDSAMYFCASSDLVGDYNEQFFGPGTRLTVL.

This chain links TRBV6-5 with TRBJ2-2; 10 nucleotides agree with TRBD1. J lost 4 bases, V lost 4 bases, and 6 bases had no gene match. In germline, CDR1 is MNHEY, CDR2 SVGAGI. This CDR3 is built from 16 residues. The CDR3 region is CASSSTGGWGTGELFF. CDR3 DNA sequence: TGTGCCAGCAGTTCGACAGGGGGCTGGGGCACCGGGGAGCTGTTTTTT.